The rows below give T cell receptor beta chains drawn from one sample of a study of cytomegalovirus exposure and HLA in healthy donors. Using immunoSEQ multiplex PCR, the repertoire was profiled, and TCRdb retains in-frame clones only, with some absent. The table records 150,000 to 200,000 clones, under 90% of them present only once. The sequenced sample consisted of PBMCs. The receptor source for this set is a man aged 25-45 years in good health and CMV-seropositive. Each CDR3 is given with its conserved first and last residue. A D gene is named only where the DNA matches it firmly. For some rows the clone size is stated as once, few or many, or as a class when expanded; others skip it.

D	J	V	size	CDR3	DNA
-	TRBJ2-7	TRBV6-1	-	CATKGRGNYEQYF	TGTGCCACTAAGGGCAGGGGAAACTACGAGCAGTACTTC
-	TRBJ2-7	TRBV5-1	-	CASSLVGTDDEQYF	TGCGCCAGCAGCTTGGTTGGGACTGATGACGAGCAGTACTTC
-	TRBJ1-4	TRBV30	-	CAWSSRMGSQFF	TGTGCCTGGAGTTCCCGGATGGGCAGTCAGTTTTTT
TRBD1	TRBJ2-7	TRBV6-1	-	CASLRTGALGYEQYF	TGTGCCAGCCTTAGGACAGGGGCCCTGGGGTACGAGCAGTACTTC
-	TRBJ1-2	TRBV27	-	CASSSGGGGGYTF	TGTGCCAGCAGTAGCGGGGGAGGCGGTGGCTACACCTTC
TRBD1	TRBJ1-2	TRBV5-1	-	CASSLGDRGRVEGYTF	TGCGCCAGCAGCTTGGGGGACAGGGGGAGAGTAGAAGGCTACACCTTC
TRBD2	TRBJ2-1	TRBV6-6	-	CASSALRPGGNEQFF	TGTGCCAGCAGCGCCCTCCGCCCGGGGGGGAATGAGCAGTTCTTC
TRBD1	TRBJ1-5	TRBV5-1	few	CASSWTGLSNQPQHF	TGCGCCAGCAGCTGGACAGGGTTGAGCAATCAGCCCCAGCATTTT
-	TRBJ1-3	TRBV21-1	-	CASSKFGTGGNTIYF	TGTGCCAGCAGCAAATTTGGGACAGGGGGAAACACCATATATTTT
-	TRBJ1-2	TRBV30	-	CAWSRPPVRYGYTF	TGTGCCTGGAGCCGGCCCCCTGTGAGGTATGGCTACACCTTC
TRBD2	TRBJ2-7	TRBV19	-	CASSTGTSVHEQYF	TGTGCCAGTAGTACAGGGACTAGCGTCCACGAGCAGTACTTC
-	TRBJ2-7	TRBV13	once	CASSSTGDTPYEQYF	TGTGCCAGCAGCTCAACCGGGGATACACCCTACGAGCAGTACTTC
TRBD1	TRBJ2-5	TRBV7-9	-	CASSADRAQETQYF	TGTGCCAGCAGCGCCGACAGGGCGCAAGAGACCCAGTACTTC
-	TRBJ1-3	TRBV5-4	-	CASTFRGENTIYF	TGTGCCAGCACCTTTAGGGGCGAAAACACCATATATTTT
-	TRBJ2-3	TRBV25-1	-	CASSDLGIGGETDTQYF	TGTGCCAGCAGTGACTTAGGAATTGGAGGGGAGACAGATACGCAGTATTTT